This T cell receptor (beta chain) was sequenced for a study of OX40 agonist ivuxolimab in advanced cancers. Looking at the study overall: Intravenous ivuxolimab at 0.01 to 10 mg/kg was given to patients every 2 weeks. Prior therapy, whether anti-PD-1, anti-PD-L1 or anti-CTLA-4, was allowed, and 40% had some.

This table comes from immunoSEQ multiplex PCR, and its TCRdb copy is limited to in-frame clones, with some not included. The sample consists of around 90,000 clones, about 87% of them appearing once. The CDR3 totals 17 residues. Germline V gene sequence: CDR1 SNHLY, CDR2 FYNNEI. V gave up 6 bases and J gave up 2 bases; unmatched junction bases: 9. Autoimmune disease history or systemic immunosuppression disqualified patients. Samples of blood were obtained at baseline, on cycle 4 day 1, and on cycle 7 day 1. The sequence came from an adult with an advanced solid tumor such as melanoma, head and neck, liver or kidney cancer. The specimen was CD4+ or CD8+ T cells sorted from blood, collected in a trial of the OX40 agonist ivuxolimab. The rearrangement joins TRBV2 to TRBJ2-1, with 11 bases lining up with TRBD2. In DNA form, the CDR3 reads TGTGCCAGCAGCTCCTGGACTAGCGGGCCTACCTACAATGAGCAGTTCTTC. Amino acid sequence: CASSSWTSGPTYNEQFF. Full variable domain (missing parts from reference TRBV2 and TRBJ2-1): EPEVTQTPSHQVTQMGQEVILRCVPISNHLYFYWYRQILGQKVEFLVSFYNNEISEKSEIFDDQFSVERPDGSNFTLKIRSTKLEDSAMYFCASSSWTSGPTYNEQFFGPGTRLTVL.